Listed here is a single T cell receptor (beta chain). This clonotype showed up just a few times. This clone's antigen is unknown. Per-base quality was not reported, and no clone a single base away is much larger than it. The data were taken from a study of blood T cells in healthy people across ages (dated by TCRdb to between 2014 and 2016). The study in broad terms: Template switching captured roughly one uniquely barcoded TCR beta cDNA molecule per two T cells in model experiments. The donors were divided into four age groups: young (average roughly 15 years), middle-aged (about 39), aged (approximately 62) and long-lived (approximately 74). Using the same blood draw, the study looked at two additional independent replicas of 1 million unique cDNA reads for two donors, one aged 18 to 30 and the other aged 80 or older. The study measured age-related changes in TCR beta repertoire diversity using deep sequencing normalized with unique cDNA molecular identifiers.

Paper-wide results and their limitations: Observed TCR beta diversity correlated strongly with the percentage of naive T cells measured by flow cytometry. Conclusive comparison of naive and antigen-experienced compartments was prevented by the profiling of bulk unsorted PBMCs. The long-lived group showed more naive CD4+ T cells, fewer expanded clones and increased TCR diversity than the aged group, suggesting age selection. Observed TCR beta diversity per million T cells fell roughly linearly with age, and a significant reduction was already apparent by age roughly 40. Because donor CMV infection status was unknown, age-related changes in expanded clonotypes were potentially confounded. Estimates of total diversity based on one million sequenced T cells were regarded as lower bounds and as underestimates.

Library generation was performed with 5' RACE. Sequencing was carried out with an Illumina HiSeq 2500. A second PCR of roughly 6 to 12 cycles was run with a J-beta primer mix and a sample-barcoded 5' primer. A unique molecular identifier was introduced onto each TCR beta cDNA molecule by a template-switch 5' adaptor carrying 12 random nucleotides. Each sample yielded at least 2.5 million CDR3-containing paired-end reads. All of the RNA was converted into first-strand cDNA using the Mint cDNA synthesis kit, with a TRBC-specific oligonucleotide serving as the primer. All cDNA was treated with uracil-DNA glycosylase and then went through a first 18-cycle PCR with the universal primers M1SS and BC2_uni_R. From the authors' description of their analysis: For normalization, 1 million high-quality reads, each with a distinct molecular identifier, were randomly selected from each sample. Reads sharing molecular identifiers were discarded rather than binned into consensus sequences. MiTCR, run with a Q25 quality threshold and the strictest error-elimination algorithm, handled CDR3 identification, clonotype clustering and error correction. Lower-bound total TCR beta diversity was estimated with a nonparametric unseen species model using Euler transformation. Starting from the raw public reads, TCRdb applied fastp trimming at Q25, assembled clones with MiXCR and retained in-frame beta chains. A single entry per CDR3 protein holds the most common genes and DNA from its merged rows. These V and J calls rely on TCRdb rather than the paper's analysis. For this sample the table gives fewer than 650,000 distinct CDR3 sequences, of which about 26% were detected only once. Clones ranked in the top ten supply approximately 3.7% of the sample.

The approximately 40 donors, aged about 6 to 100 years, were systemically healthy Caucasian individuals from Russia. Each donor gave 8.5 to 10 milliliters of peripheral blood, collected into EDTA-treated Vacutainer tubes. PBMCs were isolated by Ficoll-Paque density-gradient centrifugation, with at least 6 million obtained per sample. Trizol reagent was used to extract total RNA from PBMCs, with at least 5 micrograms per sample. Naive CD45RAhigh/CD27high T cell percentages were measured by flow cytometry on a PBMC aliquot from every donor. CDR3 length: 13 amino acids, cysteine to phenylalanine. Kept here is only the CDR3 DNA, which spans 39 bases and is read in frame from base 1. The germline V gene specifies SGHAT as CDR1 and FQNNGV as CDR2. The same sample was also studied in work on T cells of mothers and their children. That second publication adds: Donors were nine systemically healthy Caucasian individuals: three mothers and their six children. cDNA synthesis consumed the entire amount of extracted RNA, loaded at about 1.5 ug RNA in each 15 ul reaction. In the second PCR, the M1S primer introduced both the sample barcodes and 2-4 random nucleotides. More than 8.5 million TCR beta CDR3 reads were obtained from each mother, and about 3 million reads were obtained from each child. Thymic selection shapes the output of TCR recombination in a similar way in related and unrelated pairs, and inherited differences have a minor effect. Normalized repertoire overlap in related mother-child pairs was always slightly higher than in unrelated mother-child pairs, but the difference was never significant. With a sensitivity of approximately 96 clones per million clonotypes, no persistent microchimeric T cell clones were detected. To look for features that set related mother-child pairs apart from unrelated individuals, the researchers ran deep NGS to compare the TCR beta repertoires of mothers and children. On average, the children were approximately 11 +/- 4 years old, while the mothers were roughly 36 +/- 4 years old. After adapter ligation with NEBNext reagents, the libraries were sequenced on Illumina HiSeq 2000 with 100+100 nt paired-end reads. To avoid cross-contamination, the mother libraries and the child libraries were prepared a month apart and sequenced in separate runs. Each donor had between about 450,000 and 2,100,000 distinct TCR beta clonotypes identified. Naive TCR beta clonotypes were estimated from low-frequency clonotypes matched to each donor's FACS-determined naive share, without sorting.

The receptor was derived from a boy between 2 and 10 years old in good health. The sequence links TRBV11-2 to TRBJ2-5; 7 bases in the middle match TRBD2. The better agreement between TRBJ2-1 and the DNA end casts doubt on the J call. The sequenced material came from blood. Here the CDR3 is given as CASSLASGDEQFF. The DNA sequence is TGTGCCAGCAGCTTAGCGAGCGGGGATGAGCAGTTCTTC.